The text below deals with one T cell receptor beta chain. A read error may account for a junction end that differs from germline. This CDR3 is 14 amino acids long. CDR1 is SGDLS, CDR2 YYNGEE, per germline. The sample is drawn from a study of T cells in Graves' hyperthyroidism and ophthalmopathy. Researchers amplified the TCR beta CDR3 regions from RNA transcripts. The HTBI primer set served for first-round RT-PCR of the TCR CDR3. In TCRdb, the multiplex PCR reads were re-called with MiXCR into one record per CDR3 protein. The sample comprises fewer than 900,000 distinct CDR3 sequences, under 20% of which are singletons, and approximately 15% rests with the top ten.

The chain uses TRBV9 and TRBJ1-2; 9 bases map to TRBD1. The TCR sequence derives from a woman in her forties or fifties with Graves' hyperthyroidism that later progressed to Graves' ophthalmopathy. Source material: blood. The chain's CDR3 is CAGSVHRGPAGYTF. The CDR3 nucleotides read TGTGCCGGCAGCGTACACAGGGGGCCGGCTGGCTACACCTTC.